This T cell receptor beta chain emerged from a study of cytomegalovirus exposure and HLA in healthy donors. General observations from the study: Many donors shared some public TCRs, even though most TCR sequences were rare.

This clone was detected only a few times. Antigen unknown. Trimming left V 4 bases short and J 1 base short, with 12 bases between. The germline gives CDR1 SGHTA, CDR2 FQGNSA. The CDR3 totals 15 residues. Both 60 Vbeta primers and 13 Jbeta primers went into the PCR. Assay used: immunoSEQ multiplex PCR; TCRdb lists only in-frame clones, some missing. This sample carries 100,000 to 120,000 clones, roughly two thirds of them seen once, and the ten largest clones take roughly 3.2%. The sequence was obtained from a man younger than 45 in good health and CMV-seronegative. The specimen sequenced was PBMCs. This chain connects TRBV7-2 to TRBJ2-3; tentative D call: TRBD2 (6 bases). This CDR3 is CASSSSTRRTDTQYF. The DNA of the CDR3 is TGTGCCAGCAGCTCTTCGACTAGACGCACAGATACGCAGTATTTT.